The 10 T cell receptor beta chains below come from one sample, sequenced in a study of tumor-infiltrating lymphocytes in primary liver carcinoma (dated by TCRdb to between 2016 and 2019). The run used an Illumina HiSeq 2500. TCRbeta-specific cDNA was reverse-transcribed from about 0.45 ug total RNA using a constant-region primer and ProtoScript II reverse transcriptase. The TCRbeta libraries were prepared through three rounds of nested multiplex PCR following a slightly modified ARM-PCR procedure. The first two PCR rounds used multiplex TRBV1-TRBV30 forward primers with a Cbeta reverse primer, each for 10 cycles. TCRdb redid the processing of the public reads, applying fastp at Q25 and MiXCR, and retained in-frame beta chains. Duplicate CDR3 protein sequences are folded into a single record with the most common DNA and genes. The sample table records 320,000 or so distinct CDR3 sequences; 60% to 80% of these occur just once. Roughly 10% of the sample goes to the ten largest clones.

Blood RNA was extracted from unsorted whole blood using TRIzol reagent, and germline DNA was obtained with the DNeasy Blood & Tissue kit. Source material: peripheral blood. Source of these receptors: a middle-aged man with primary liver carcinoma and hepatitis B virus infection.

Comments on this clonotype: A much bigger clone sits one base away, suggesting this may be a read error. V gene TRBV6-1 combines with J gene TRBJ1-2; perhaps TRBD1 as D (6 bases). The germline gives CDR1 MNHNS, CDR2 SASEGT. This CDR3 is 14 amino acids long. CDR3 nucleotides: TGTGCCAGCAGCATCACAGGGACGGGCTATGGCTTCACCTTC. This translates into CASSITGTGYGFTF.

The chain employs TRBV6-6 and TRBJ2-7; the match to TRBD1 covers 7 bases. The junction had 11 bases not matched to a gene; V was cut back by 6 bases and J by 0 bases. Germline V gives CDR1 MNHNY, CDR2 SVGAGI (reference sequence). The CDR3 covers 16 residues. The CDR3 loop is CASSPLGQEYSYEQYF. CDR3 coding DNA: TGTGCCAGCAGCCCCCTCGGACAGGAATACTCCTACGAGCAGTACTTC.

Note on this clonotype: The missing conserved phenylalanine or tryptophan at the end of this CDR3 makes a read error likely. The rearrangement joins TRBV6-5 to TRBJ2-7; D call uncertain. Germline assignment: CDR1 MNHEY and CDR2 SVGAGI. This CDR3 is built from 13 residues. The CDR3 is CASSHRRSYEQYS. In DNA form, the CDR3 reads TGCGCCAGCAGTCACCGGCGCTCCTACGAGCAGTACTCC.

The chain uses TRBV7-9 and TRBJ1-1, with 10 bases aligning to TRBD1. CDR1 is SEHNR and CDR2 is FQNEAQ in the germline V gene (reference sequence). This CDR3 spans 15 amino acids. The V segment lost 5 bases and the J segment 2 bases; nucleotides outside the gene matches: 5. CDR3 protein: CASSPGTGVNTEAFF. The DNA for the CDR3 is TGTGCCAGCAGCCCAGGGACAGGGGTTAACACTGAAGCTTTCTTT. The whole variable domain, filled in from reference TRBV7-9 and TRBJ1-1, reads DTGVSQNPRHKITKRGQNVTFRCDPISEHNRLYWYRQTLGQGPEFLTYFQNEAQLEKSRLLSDRFSAERPKGSFSTLEIQRTEQGDSAMYLCASSPGTGVNTEAFFGQGTRLTVV.

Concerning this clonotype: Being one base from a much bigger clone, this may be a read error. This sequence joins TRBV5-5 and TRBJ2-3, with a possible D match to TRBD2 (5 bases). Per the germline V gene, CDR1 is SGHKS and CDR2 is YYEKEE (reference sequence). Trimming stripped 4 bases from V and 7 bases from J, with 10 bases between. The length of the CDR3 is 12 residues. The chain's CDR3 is CASSPRGNTQYF. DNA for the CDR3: TGTGCCAGCAGCCCCCGGGGTAATACGCAGTATTTT.

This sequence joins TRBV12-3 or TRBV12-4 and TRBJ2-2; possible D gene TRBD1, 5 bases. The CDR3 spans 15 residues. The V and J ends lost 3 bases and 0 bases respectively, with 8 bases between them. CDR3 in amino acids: CASSFGASNTGELFF. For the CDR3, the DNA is TGTGCCAGCAGTTTTGGGGCTTCGAACACCGGGGAGCTGTTTTTT.

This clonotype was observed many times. Written as DNA, the CDR3 is TGTGCCAGCAGCCAAGTTGGGGTTCGCGAGCAGTACTTC. Its translation is CASSQVGVREQYF. The chain is built from TRBV4-2 and TRBJ2-7; no definite D call. Germline V gives CDR1 LGHNA, CDR2 YNFKEQ. V was shortened by 1 base and J by 6 bases, with 10 bases between the two germline ends. This CDR3 spans 13 amino acids.

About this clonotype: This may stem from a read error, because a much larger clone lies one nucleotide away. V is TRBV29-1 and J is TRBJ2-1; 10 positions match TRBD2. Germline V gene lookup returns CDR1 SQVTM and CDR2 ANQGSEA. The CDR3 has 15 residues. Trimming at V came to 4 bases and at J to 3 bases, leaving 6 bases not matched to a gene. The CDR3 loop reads CSVASGRLRYNEQFF. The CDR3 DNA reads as TGCAGCGTTGCTAGCGGGAGACTGCGCTACAATGAGCAGTTCTTC.

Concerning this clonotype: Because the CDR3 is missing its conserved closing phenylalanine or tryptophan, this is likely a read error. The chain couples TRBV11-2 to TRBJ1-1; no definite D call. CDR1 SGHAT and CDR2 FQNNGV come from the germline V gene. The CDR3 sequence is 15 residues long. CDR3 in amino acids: CASSLARTANTEAFL. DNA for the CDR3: TGTGCCAGCAGCTTGGCCAGGACGGCGAACACTGAGGCTTTCCTT.

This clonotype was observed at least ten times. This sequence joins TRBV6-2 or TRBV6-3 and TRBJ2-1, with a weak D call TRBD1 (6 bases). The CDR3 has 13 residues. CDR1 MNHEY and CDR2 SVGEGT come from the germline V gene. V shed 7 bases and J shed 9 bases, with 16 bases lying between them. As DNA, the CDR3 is TGTGCCAGCAAACCGACAGGTACCGGTGAGCAGTTCTTC. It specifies CASKPTGTGEQFF.